This TCR beta chain was documented in a study of early T cells in non-severe SARS-CoV-2 infection. Study results and caveats: VDJdb matching skewed toward anti-spike CD8 responses, missing private and CD4 specificities.

TCRdb fed the 5' RACE reads into MiXCR, producing one record per CDR3 protein. The sample has fewer than 100,000 distinct CDR3 sequences, roughly 12% seen once. Germline CDR1 MNHEY, CDR2 SVGAGI. The CDR3 sequence is 14 residues long. The trim removed 4 bases at V and 4 bases at J, leaving 4 bases unmatched. Concerning this clonotype itself: Its antigen remains unknown.

This TCR was recovered from an adult who was a healthcare worker with PCR-confirmed SARS-CoV-2 infection or an uninfected control (not recorded which). The chain couples TRBV6-5 to TRBJ2-1, with TRBD2 matching 7 bases. The sequenced sample was whole blood. The CDR3 nucleotides read TGTGCCAGCAGTTGGGGAGGGTTATACAATGAGCAGTTCTTC. This translates into CASSWGGLYNEQFF.